Listed here is a single T cell receptor beta chain. Its antigen is unidentified. This specimen belongs to a study of Graves' ophthalmopathy and Graves' hyperthyroidism. Whole-study results and caveats: The model reached 70.59% sensitivity and about 72% specificity for predicting ophthalmopathy progression. Clonotypes were expanded in thyroid at above 0.001 frequency, and most also appeared in blood.

With V trimmed by 4 bases and J by 11 bases, 10 bases remained unmatched. From germline, CDR1 is SQVTM and CDR2 ANQGSEA. This CDR3 has 12 amino acids. For repertoire sequencing, the TCR beta CDR3 regions were amplified from RNA transcripts. HTBI-primed RT-PCR formed the first round, and a multiplex PCR formed the second. TCRdb reprocessed the multiplex PCR reads via MiXCR and lists one record per CDR3 protein. The sample comprises 500,000 to 800,000 distinct CDR3 sequences, under 50% of which are singletons, and over 2.5% rests with the top ten. Moderate-to-severe activity, CAS at least 3, NOSPECS at least 4 and duration under 3 months characterized donors with ophthalmopathy. PBMCs were obtained from roughly 9 ml of fresh peripheral blood.

Sequenced: peripheral blood. The TCR sequence derives from an adult man with Graves' ophthalmopathy. This chain uses TRBV29-1 with TRBJ1-2, with 7 bases identical to TRBD1. The CDR3 region is CSVGLAGQPYTF. The CDR3, as DNA: TGCAGCGTTGGACTAGCGGGACAGCCATACACCTTC.